The T cell receptor (beta chain) described here comes from a study of blood T cell repertoires in COVID-19. Overall study: T cells, B-cell-depleted T cells, or PBMCs provided the cDNA or gDNA that served as material.

Grouping used clinical history reported by participants in a survey and questionnaire. This CDR3 contains 16 residues. Germline V gene data show CDR1 as KGHDR and CDR2 as SFDVKD. V lost 3 bases to trimming and J lost 5 bases; unmatched junction nucleotides: 5. The protocol was immunoSEQ multiplex PCR, while the TCRdb copy is restricted to in-frame clones and leaves out a portion. The repertoire holds roughly 260,000 clones, around 90% seen once, with about 6% in the top ten. The receptor was isolated from a woman in her twenties or thirties with acute COVID-19. The sequenced material came from PBMCs or T cells enriched from blood (not recorded which). The chain has TRBV24-1 and TRBJ2-1; 11 bases are a match to TRBD1. CDR3 bases: TGTGCCACCAGTGATCCCGGGACAGGGGGAAACAATGAGCAGTTCTTC. This sequence encodes CATSDPGTGGNNEQFF.